Given below is one T cell receptor (beta chain) in context. Its antigen is unidentified. These data originate in a study of cytomegalovirus exposure and HLA in healthy donors. Across the study: A subsequent analysis stated that the 120 or so validation repertoires were run on the same platform as the approximately 660 first-cohort repertoires. Study observations and caveats: The study flagged some 170 TCR beta chains as cytomegalovirus-associated. Most TCR sequences were uncommon, yet certain public TCRs appeared in many donors.

Profiled with immunoSEQ multiplex PCR; TCRdb holds only in-frame clones, not every one. The sample has tens of thousands of clones, 90% to 95% seen once; the top ten hold roughly 3.1%. Germline-derived CDR1 and CDR2 are MDHEN and SYDVKM. This CDR3 region has 15 residues. The V and J ends lost 6 bases and 7 bases, in that order; junction bases with no gene match: 10. The sequenced sample was PBMCs. This TCR was recovered from a young man in good health and CMV-seronegative. This rearrangement joins TRBV28 to TRBJ1-3, with 9 bases lining up with TRBD1. The CDR3 coding sequence is TGTGCCAGCAGCCTACGACAGGGGGTGAGGAACACCATATATTTT. Translation gives CASSLRQGVRNTIYF.